The TCR beta chain under discussion was sequenced for a study of T cells after yellow fever vaccination. Study-level background: Using CD3, CD45RA, CCR7 and CD95, the EM, EMRA, CM and Tscm memory subsets were sorted.

This clonotype was observed many times. The study, taken as a whole, reports: CD4 and CD8 compartments shared a small share of clonotypes, likely from convergent recombination. Though weaker, the secondary response peaked faster, on day 5 versus 15.

TCRdb re-called the 5' RACE reads with MiXCR, one entry per CDR3 protein. The table records about 22,000 distinct CDR3 sequences, around 5.5% of them present only once. CDR3 size: 13 residues. Germline CDR1 is SEHNR and CDR2 is FQNEAQ (reference sequence). V was cut by 5 bases and J by 4 bases, with 11 bases left in between. The sequenced sample was PBMCs, either bulk or a sorted T-cell subset (CD4+, CD8+, memory, or dextramer-sorted; not recorded which), obtained about 41 days after the first yellow fever vaccination. The rearrangement uses TRBV7-9 and TRBJ2-5; D is unresolved. The clonotype originates from a man younger than 35 who received the YFV17D yellow fever vaccine. The CDR3 spells CASSANTGETQYF. The CDR3 nucleotides are TGTGCCAGCAGCGCTAACACTGGAGAGACCCAGTACTTC.